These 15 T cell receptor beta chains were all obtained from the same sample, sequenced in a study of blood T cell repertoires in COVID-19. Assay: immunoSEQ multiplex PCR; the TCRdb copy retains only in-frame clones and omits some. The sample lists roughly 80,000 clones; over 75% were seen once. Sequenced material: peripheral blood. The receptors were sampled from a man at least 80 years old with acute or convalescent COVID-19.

CDR3 sequence: CASSYFQGEQYF. The DNA of the CDR3 is TGTGCCAGCAGTTACTTCCAGGGCGAGCAGTACTTC. The chain employs TRBV6-5 and TRBJ2-7; TRBD1 is a possible D gene (5 bases). The length of the CDR3 is 12 residues. The V end was cut by 1 base, the J end by 6 bases, with 7 bases between. Looked up from germline, CDR1 is MNHEY and CDR2 is SVGAGI.

This CDR3 is CASSPQQAVSQYF. The CDR3 DNA sequence: TGTGCCAGCAGTCCTCAACAAGCGGTCTCGCAGTATTTT. The rearrangement links TRBV12-3 or TRBV12-4 to TRBJ2-3; D perhaps matches TRBD2 (5 bases). V lost 5 bases and J 10 bases, leaving 16 bases between the germline ends. This CDR3 spans 13 amino acids.

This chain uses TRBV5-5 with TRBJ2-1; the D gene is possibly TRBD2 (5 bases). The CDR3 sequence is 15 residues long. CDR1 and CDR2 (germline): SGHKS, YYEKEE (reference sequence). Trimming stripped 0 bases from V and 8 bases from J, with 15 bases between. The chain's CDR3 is CASSLAGNGVDEQFF. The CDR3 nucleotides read TGTGCCAGCAGCTTGGCCGGGAACGGGGTGGATGAGCAGTTCTTC.

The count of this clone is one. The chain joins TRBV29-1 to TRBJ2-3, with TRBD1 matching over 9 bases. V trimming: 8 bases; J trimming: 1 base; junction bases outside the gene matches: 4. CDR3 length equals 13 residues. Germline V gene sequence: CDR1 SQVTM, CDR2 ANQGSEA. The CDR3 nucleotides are TGCAGCACCCGGGACAGGGGCACAGATACGCAGTATTTT. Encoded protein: CSTRDRGTDTQYF.

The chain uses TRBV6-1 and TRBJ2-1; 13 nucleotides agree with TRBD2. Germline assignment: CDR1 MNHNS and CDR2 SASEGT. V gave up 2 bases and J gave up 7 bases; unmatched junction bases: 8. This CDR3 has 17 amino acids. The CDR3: CASSESFTSGGENEQFF. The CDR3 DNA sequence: TGTGCCAGCAGTGAAAGTTTTACTAGCGGGGGGGAGAATGAGCAGTTCTTC.

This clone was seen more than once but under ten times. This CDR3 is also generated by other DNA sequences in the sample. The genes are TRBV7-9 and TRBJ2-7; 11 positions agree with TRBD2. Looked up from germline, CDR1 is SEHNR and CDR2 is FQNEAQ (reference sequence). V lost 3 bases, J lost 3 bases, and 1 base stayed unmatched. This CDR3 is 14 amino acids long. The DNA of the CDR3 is TGTGCCAGCAGCTTTAGCGGGGGGGACTACGAGCAGTACTTC. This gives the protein CASSFSGGDYEQYF.

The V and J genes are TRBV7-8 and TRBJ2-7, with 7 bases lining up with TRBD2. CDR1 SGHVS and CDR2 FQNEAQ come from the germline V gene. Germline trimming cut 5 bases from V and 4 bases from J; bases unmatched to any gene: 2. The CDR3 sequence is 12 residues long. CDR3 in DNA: TGTGCCAGCAGCCTACTAGCGTACGAGCAGTACTTC. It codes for CASSLLAYEQYF.

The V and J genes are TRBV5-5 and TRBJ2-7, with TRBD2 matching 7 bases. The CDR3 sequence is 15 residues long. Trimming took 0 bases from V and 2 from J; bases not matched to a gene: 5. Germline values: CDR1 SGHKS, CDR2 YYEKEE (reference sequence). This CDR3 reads CASSLGPAGAYEQYF. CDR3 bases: TGTGCCAGCAGCTTGGGTCCCGCGGGGGCCTACGAGCAGTACTTC.

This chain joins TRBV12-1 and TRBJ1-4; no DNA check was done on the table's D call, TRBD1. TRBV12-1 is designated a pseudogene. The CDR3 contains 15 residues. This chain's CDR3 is CASSGDRALGEKLFF. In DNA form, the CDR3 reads TGTGCCAGCAGCGGGGACAGGGCCCTTGGTGAAAAACTGTTTTTT.

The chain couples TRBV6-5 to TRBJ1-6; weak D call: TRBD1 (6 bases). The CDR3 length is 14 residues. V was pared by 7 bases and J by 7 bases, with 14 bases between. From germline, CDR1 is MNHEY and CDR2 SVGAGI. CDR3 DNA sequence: TGTGCCAGCACCAGGACAGCTCTAAATTCACCCCTCCACTTT. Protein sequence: CASTRTALNSPLHF.

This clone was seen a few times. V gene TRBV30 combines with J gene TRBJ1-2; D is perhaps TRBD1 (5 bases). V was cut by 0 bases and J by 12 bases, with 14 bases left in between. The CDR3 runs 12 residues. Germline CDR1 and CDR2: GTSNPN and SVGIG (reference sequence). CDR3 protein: CAWSVAGKENTF. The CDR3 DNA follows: TGTGCCTGGAGTGTCGCAGGGAAGGAGAACACCTTC.

The chain's CDR3 is CASIPGQGSWETQYF. Here the CDR3 DNA reads TGCGCCAGCATCCCGGGACAGGGGAGTTGGGAGACCCAGTACTTC. This sequence joins TRBV5-1 and TRBJ2-5, with 10 bases identical to TRBD1. This CDR3 comprises 15 residues. Germline CDR1 reads SGHRS; CDR2 reads YFSETQ. The V gene end was trimmed by 6 bases and the J gene end by 5 bases; junction bases not matched to a gene: 10.

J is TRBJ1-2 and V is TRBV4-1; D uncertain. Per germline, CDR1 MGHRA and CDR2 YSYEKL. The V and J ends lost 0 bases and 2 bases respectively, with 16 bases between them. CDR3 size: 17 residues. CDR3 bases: TGCGCCAGCAGCCAAGATAGTTCGGGAGACCCGAACTATGGCTACACCTTC. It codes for CASSQDSSGDPNYGYTF.

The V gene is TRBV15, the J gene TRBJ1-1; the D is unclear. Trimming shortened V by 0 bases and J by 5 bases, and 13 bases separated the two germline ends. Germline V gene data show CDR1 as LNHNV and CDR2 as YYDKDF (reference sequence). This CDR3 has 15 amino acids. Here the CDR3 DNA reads TGTGCCACCAGCAGAGATAAGAACATTTGGACTGAAGCTTTCTTT. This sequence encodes CATSRDKNIWTEAFF.

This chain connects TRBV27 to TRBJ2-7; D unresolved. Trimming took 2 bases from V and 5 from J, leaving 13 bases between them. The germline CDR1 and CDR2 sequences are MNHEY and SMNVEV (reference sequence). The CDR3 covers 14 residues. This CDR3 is CASSLNRVTNEQYF. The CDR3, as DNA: TGTGCCAGCAGTTTAAACAGAGTAACGAACGAGCAGTACTTC.